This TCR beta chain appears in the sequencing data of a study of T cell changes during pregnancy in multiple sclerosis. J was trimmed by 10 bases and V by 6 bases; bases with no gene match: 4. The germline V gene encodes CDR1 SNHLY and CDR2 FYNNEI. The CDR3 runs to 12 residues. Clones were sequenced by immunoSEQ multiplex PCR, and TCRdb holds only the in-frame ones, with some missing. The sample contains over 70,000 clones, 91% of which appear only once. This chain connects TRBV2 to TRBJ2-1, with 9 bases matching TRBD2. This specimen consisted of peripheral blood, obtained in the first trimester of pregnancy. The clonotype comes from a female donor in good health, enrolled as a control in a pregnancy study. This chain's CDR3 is CASRLAGDEQFF. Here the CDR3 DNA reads TGTGCCAGCAGACTAGCGGGCGACGAGCAGTTCTTC.